The entry that follows covers one T cell receptor beta chain sequence. Its matching antigen is unknown. Individually, cDNA molecules had unique molecular identifiers attached to them. MiXCR, run by TCRdb on the 5' RACE reads, gives a single entry per CDR3 protein. The sample has tens of thousands of distinct CDR3 sequences; roughly 12% are singletons. This record belongs to a study of early T cells in non-severe SARS-CoV-2 infection. Study-level background: The chains were unpaired, and the sequenced material was bulk RNA from unsorted whole blood.

The study, taken as a whole, reports: VDJdb matches were skewed toward anti-spike CD8 T cell responses.

The receptor comes from an adult who was a healthcare worker with PCR-confirmed SARS-CoV-2 infection or an uninfected control (not recorded which). The sequenced sample was whole blood, obtained at baseline.

The CDR3 region is CASSLYLAGAREGDTQYF. The CDR3 bases are TGTGCCAGCAGCTTATACCTAGCGGGGGCCCGCGAGGGAGATACGCAGTATTTT. The genes are TRBV11-2 and TRBJ2-3, with 10 bases lining up with TRBD2. The ends lost 2 bases at V and 5 bases at J; junction bases unmatched: 13. The CDR3 sequence is 18 residues long. Germline CDR1 is SGHAT and CDR2 is FQNNGV. The variable domain in full, completed from reference TRBV11-2 and TRBJ2-3, reads EAGVAQSPRYKIIEKRQSVAFWCNPISGHATLYWYQQILGQGPKLLIQFQNNGVVDDSQLPKDRFSAERLKGVDSTLKIQPAKLEDSAVYLCASSLYLAGAREGDTQYFGPGTRLTVL.